These 3 T cell receptor beta chains were all obtained from the same sample, sequenced in a study of OX40 agonist ivuxolimab in advanced cancers. Clones were sequenced by immunoSEQ multiplex PCR, and TCRdb holds only the in-frame ones, with some missing. The data contain about 89,000 clones, around 90% of them singletons. Sample: CD4+ or CD8+ T cells sorted from blood, taken in a trial of the OX40 agonist ivuxolimab. The receptors come from an adult with an advanced solid tumor such as melanoma, head and neck, liver or kidney cancer.

A single count supports this clone. The V gene is TRBV11-2, the J gene TRBJ2-7; D not certain. CDR1 and CDR2 from the germline V gene are SGHAT and FQNNGV. There are 17 residues in the CDR3. V was trimmed by 1 base and J by 2 bases, leaving 18 bases between them. In nucleotides, the CDR3 is TGTGCCAGCAGCTTAGTCGACATCCCCCCAACTACCTACGAGCAGTACTTC. It translates to CASSLVDIPPTTYEQYF.

The genes are TRBV25-1 and TRBJ2-1; 7 nucleotides agree with TRBD1. The CDR3 length is 12 residues. Trimming took 8 bases from V and 5 from J; bases not matched to a gene: 3. Germline assignment: CDR1 MGHDK and CDR2 SYGVNS. CDR3 nucleotide sequence: TGTGCCAGCGGGGGACAGCACAATGAGCAGTTCTTC. The encoded protein is CASGGQHNEQFF.

V and J are TRBV5-1 and TRBJ2-7, with D possibly matching TRBD1 (5 bases). Germline V gene sequence: CDR1 SGHRS, CDR2 YFSETQ. V gave up 5 bases and J gave up 0 bases, with 15 bases separating them. CDR3 size: 15 residues. CDR3 region: CASSHAADSSYEQYF. The CDR3 nucleotides read TGCGCCAGCAGTCACGCGGCCGACAGCTCCTACGAGCAGTACTTC.